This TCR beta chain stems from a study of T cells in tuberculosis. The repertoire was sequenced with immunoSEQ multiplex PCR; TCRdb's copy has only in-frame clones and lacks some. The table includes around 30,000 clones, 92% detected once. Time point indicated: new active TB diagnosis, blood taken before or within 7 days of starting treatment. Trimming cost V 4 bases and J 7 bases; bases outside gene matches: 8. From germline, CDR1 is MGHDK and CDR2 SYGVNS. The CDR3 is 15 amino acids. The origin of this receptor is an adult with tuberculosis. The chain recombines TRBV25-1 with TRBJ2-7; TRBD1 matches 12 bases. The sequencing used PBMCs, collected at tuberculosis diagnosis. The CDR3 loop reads CASSVTGTGGAEQYF. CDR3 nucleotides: TGTGCCAGCAGTGTAACCGGGACAGGGGGCGCGGAGCAGTACTTC.